This TCR beta chain was found in a study of T cell responses to AZD1222 COVID-19 vaccine. Study outcomes and limitations: Clonal diversity was possibly underestimated, and white British individuals and females predominated among donors. Along spike, vaccine-associated CD4 TCRs were found throughout, with dominance at 160-218 and 743-854. Reportedly, close to half of spike-specific TCRs are directed against unmutated variant regions.

Only one count was recorded for this clone. Its target is unknown. The germline V and J ends were trimmed by 5 bases and 5 bases, with 7 bases remaining between them. CDR1 is SGHVS, CDR2 FQNEAQ, per germline. This CDR3 has 12 residues. Clones were sequenced by immunoSEQ multiplex PCR, and TCRdb holds only the in-frame ones, with some missing. The table lists over 150,000 clones, 80% to 95% of them singletons. This receptor was taken from an adult in good health. This chain joins TRBV7-8 and TRBJ1-3; D is unclear. The sequencing used peripheral blood, collected on day 0 of AZD1222 vaccination. CDR3 DNA: TGTGCCAGCAGCCGTGACAGAAACACCATATATTTT. It translates to CASSRDRNTIYF.